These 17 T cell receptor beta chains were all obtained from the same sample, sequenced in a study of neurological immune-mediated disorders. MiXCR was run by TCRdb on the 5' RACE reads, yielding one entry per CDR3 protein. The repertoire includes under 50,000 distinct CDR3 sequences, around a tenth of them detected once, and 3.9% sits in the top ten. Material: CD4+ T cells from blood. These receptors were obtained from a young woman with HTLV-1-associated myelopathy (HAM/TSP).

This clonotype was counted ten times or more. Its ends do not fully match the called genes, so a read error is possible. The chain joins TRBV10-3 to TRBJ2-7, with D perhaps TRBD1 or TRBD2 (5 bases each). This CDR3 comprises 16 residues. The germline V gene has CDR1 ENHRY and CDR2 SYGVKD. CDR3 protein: CAITEGSGRLSSEQYF. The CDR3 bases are TGTGCCATCACTGAGGGGTCAGGTCGTCTCTCATCGGAGCAGTACTTC.

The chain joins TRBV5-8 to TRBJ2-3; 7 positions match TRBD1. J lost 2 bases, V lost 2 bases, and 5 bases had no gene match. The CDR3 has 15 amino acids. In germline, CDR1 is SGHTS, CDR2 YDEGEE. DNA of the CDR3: TGTGCCAGCAGCTTAAGGGGGCAGCCCACAGATACGCAGTATTTT. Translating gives CASSLRGQPTDTQYF.

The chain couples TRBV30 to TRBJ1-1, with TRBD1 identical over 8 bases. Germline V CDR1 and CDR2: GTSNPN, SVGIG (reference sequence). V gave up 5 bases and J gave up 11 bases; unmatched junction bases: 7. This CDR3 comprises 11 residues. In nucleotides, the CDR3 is TGTGCCTGGTTTCGTTGGGACAGGGCTTTCTTT. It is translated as CAWFRWDRAFF.

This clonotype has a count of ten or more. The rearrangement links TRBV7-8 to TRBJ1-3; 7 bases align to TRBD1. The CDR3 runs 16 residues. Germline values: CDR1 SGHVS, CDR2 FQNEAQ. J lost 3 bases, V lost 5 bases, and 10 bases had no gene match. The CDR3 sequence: CASSRGTVLFGNTIYF. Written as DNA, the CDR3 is TGTGCCAGCAGCAGAGGGACAGTCCTATTTGGAAACACCATATATTTT.

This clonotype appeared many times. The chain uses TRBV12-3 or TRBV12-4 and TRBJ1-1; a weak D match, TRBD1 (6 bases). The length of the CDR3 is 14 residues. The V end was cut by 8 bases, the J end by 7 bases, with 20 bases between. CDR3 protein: CASVLRGRLDEAFF. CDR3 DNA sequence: TGTGCCAGCGTACTGCGGGGGCGCCTGGATGAAGCTTTCTTT.

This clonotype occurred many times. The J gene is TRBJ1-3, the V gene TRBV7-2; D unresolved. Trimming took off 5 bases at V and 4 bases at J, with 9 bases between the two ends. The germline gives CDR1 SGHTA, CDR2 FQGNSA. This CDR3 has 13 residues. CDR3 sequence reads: CASSPGYGNTIYF. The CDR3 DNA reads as TGTGCCAGCAGCCCGGGCTACGGAAACACCATATATTTT.

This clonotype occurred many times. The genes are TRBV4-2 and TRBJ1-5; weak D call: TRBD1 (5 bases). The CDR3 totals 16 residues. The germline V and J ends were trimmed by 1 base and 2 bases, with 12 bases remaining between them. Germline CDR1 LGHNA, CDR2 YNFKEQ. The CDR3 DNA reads TGTGCCAGCAGCCAAGGGGAGGGCAGGGGCAATCAGCCCCAGCATTTT. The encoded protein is CASSQGEGRGNQPQHF.

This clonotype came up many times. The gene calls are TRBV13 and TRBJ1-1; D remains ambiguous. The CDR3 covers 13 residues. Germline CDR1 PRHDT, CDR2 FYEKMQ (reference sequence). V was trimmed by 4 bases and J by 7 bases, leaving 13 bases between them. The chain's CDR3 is CASSYEGKGEAFF. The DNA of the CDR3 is TGTGCCAGCAGCTATGAGGGAAAGGGTGAAGCTTTCTTT.

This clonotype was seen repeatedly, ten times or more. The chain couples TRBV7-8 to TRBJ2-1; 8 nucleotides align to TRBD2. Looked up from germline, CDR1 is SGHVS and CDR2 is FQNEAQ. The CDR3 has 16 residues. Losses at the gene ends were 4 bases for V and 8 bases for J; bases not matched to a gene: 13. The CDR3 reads CASSSSWGGGMYEQFF. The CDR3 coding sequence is TGTGCCAGCAGCTCCTCTTGGGGCGGGGGGATGTATGAGCAGTTCTTC.

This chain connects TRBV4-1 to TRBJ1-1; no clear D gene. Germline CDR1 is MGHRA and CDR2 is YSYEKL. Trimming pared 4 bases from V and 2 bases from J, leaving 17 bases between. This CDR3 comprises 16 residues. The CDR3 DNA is TGCGCCAGCAGCCCAGTGCACCTTGACGGAAACACTGAAGCTTTCTTT. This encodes CASSPVHLDGNTEAFF.

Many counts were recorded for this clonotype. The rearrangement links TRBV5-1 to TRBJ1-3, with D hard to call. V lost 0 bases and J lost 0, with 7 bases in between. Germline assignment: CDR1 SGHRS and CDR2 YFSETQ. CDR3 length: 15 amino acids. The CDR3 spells CASSLGQHSGNTIYF. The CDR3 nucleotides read TGCGCCAGCAGCTTGGGGCAGCACTCTGGAAACACCATATATTTT.

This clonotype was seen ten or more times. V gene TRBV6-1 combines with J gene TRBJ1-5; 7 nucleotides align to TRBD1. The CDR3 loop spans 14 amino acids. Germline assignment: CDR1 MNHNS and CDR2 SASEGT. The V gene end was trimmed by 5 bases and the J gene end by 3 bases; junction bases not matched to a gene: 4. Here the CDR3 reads CASSHRGDNQPQHF. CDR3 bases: TGTGCCAGCAGTCACAGGGGCGACAATCAGCCCCAGCATTTT.

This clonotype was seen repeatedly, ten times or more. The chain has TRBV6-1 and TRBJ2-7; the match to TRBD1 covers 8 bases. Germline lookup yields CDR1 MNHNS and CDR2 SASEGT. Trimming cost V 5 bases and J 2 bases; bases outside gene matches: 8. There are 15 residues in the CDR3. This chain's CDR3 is CASSPGTGSTYEQYF. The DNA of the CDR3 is TGTGCCAGCAGTCCTGGGACAGGCTCTACCTACGAGCAGTACTTC.

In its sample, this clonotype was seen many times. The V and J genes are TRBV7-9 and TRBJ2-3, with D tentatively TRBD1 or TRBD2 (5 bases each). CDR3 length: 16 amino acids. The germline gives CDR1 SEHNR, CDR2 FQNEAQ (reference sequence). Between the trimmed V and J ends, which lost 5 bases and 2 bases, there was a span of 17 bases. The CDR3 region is CASSPRGRGDTDTQYF. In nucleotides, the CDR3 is TGTGCCAGCAGCCCCCGTGGTCGAGGGGACACAGATACGCAGTATTTT.

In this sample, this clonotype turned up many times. The chain's CDR3 is CASSQVAGSTEAFF. CDR3 bases: TGCGCCAGCAGCCAGGTGGCGGGTTCGACTGAAGCTTTCTTT. The chain is built from TRBV5-1 and TRBJ1-1; D is undetermined. The CDR3 totals 14 residues. The V end was cut by 4 bases, the J end by 5 bases, with 15 bases between. Germline loops: CDR1 SGHRS, CDR2 YFSETQ. Complete variable domain (other parts from reference TRBV5-1 and TRBJ1-1): KAGVTQTPRYLIKTRGQQVTLSCSPISGHRSVSWYQQTPGQGLQFLFEYFSETQRNKGNFPGRFSGRQFSNSRSEMNVSTLELGDSALYLCASSQVAGSTEAFFGQGTRLTVV.

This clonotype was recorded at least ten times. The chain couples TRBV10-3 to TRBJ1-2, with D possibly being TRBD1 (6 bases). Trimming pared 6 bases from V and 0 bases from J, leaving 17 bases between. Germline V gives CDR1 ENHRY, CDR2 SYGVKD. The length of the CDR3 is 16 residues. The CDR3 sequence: CAIRRLDSYTNYGYTF. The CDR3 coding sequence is TGTGCCATCAGGAGGCTGGACAGCTACACTAACTATGGCTACACCTTC.

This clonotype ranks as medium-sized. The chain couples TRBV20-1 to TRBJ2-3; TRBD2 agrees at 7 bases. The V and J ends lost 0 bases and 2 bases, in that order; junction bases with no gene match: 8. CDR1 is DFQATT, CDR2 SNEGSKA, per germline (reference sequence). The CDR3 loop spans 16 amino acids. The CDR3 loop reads CSARDPRGDFTDTQYF. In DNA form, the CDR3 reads TGCAGTGCTAGAGATCCCCGGGGGGACTTCACAGATACGCAGTATTTT.